The 7 T cell receptor beta chains in this list originate from one sample, sequenced in a study of T cell repertoires in urothelial bladder cancer. Profiling relied on immunoSEQ multiplex PCR, and the TCRdb table lists in-frame clones only, not all of them. The table lists approximately 11,000 clones, under 70% of them singletons. Sequencing was performed on tumor-infiltrating cells from bladder cancer. Every receptor here comes from a human donor with a benign inflammatory bladder lesion.

The chain recombines TRBV6-5 with TRBJ2-7; D gene unclear. V lost 6 bases and J 1 base, leaving 13 bases between the germline ends. The CDR3 loop spans 14 amino acids. CDR1 and CDR2 from the germline V gene are MNHEY and SVGAGI. The CDR3 sequence: CASRARRASYEQYF. CDR3 nucleotides: TGTGCCAGCAGAGCTCGTAGAGCGTCCTACGAGCAGTACTTC.

The chain employs TRBV19 and TRBJ2-3; D remains ambiguous. V was shortened by 5 bases and J by 4 bases, with 13 bases between the two germline ends. CDR1 and CDR2 from the germline V gene are LNHDA and SQIVND (reference sequence). The CDR3 extends over 14 amino acids. In nucleotides, the CDR3 is TGTGCCAGTAGTCGCGCCGCAGGTCCAGATACGCAGTATTTT. Protein product: CASSRAAGPDTQYF. Filled out from reference TRBV19 and TRBJ2-3, the complete variable domain reads DGGITQSPKYLFRKEGQNVTLSCEQNLNHDAMYWYRQDPGQGLRLIYYSQIVNDFQKGDIAEGYSVSREKKESFPLTVTSAQKNPTAFYLCASSRAAGPDTQYFGPGTRLTVL.

The V call is TRBV29-1, the J call TRBJ2-3; possible D gene TRBD1, 5 bases. Germline V gives CDR1 SQVTM, CDR2 ANQGSEA. The CDR3 consists of 13 residues. Trimming removed 4 bases from V and 2 bases from J, with 10 bases in between. The CDR3 is CSVGQGLTDTQYF. The CDR3 DNA reads TGCAGCGTTGGGCAGGGTCTCACAGATACGCAGTATTTT.

This clone was observed a single time. The V and J genes are TRBV4-1 and TRBJ1-1, with 9 bases fitting TRBD1. Germline CDR1 and CDR2: MGHRA and YSYEKL. V trimming: 3 bases; J trimming: 2 bases; junction bases outside the gene matches: 4. The CDR3 is 15 residues long. The CDR3 sequence is CASSQPDRGNTEAFF. The CDR3 nucleotides read TGCGCCAGCAGCCAGCCGGACAGGGGAAACACTGAAGCTTTCTTT.

The chain links TRBV21-1 to TRBJ2-7; the table names TRBD1, a call not compared with the DNA. TRBV21-1 is assigned pseudogene status. The CDR3 loop spans 15 amino acids. The CDR3 here is CAKRQGQGDSYEQYF. The CDR3 DNA is TGTGCCAAACGACAAGGACAGGGGGACTCCTACGAGCAGTACTTC.

The rearrangement links TRBV15 to TRBJ2-1; perhaps TRBD2 as D (6 bases). CDR1 is LNHNV, CDR2 YYDKDF, per germline (reference sequence). The CDR3 loop spans 15 amino acids. V lost 3 bases and J 1 base, leaving 10 bases between the germline ends. The DNA of the CDR3 is TGTGCCACCAGCAGGGGGGGTGGGTCCTACAATGAGCAGTTCTTC. Encoded protein: CATSRGGGSYNEQFF. The complete variable domain, with remaining parts taken from reference TRBV15 and TRBJ2-1, reads DAMVIQNPRYQVTQFGKPVTLSCSQTLNHNVMYWYQQKSSQAPKLLFHYYDKDFNNEADTPDNFQSRRPNTSFCFLDIRSPGLGDTAMYLCATSRGGGSYNEQFFGPGTRLTVL.

Turning to this clone: One end of the junction fails to match germline, which may point to a read error. V and J are TRBV7-9 and TRBJ1-4, with 9 bases identical to TRBD1. Germline CDR1 is SEHNR and CDR2 is FQNEAQ (reference sequence). This CDR3 has 12 residues. CDR3: CASSSADRGAHF. The CDR3 coding sequence is TGTGCCAGCAGCTCGGCCGACAGGGGGGCCCATTTT.